The 3 T cell receptor beta chains reported below all come from one sample, sequenced in a study of regulatory T cells in long-lasting Graves disease. Sample time point: newly diagnosed GD, antithyroid drugs for less than 3 months. Preparation of the TCR library used RNA extracted from PBMCs. Relying on iRepertoire HTBI primers and Arm-PCR of CDR3 regions, the team built TCR beta libraries. TCRdb analysed the multiplex PCR reads with MiXCR anew, one entry per CDR3 protein. The sample carries roughly 400,000 distinct CDR3 sequences, 15% to 20% recorded once. This sample also belongs to another study, concerning T cells in Graves' hyperthyroidism and ophthalmopathy.

This specimen consisted of peripheral blood mononuclear cells (PBMCs), obtained at new diagnosis, from a patient treated with antithyroid drugs. All receptors come from a young woman with Graves disease.

This clonotype was detected many times. The V gene is TRBV29-1, the J gene TRBJ2-6; D perhaps matches TRBD1 (6 bases). V lost 4 bases, J lost 1 base, and 14 bases lay in between. CDR1 is SQVTM and CDR2 is ANQGSEA in the germline V gene. The CDR3 length is 16 residues. CDR3 in amino acids: CSVVQGLSSGANVLTF. In nucleotides, the CDR3 is TGCAGCGTTGTGCAGGGGTTGTCATCTGGGGCCAACGTCCTGACTTTC.

The chain uses TRBV30 and TRBJ2-7; 7 bases match TRBD2. Germline loops: CDR1 GTSNPN, CDR2 SVGIG (reference sequence). After removal of 3 bases from V and 0 bases from J, the junction contained 2 bases not matched to a gene. The CDR3 runs 13 residues. This CDR3 is CAWRAGISYEQYF. The CDR3 DNA sequence: TGTGCCTGGAGAGCGGGAATCTCCTACGAGCAGTACTTC.

This clonotype has only a few counts. The CDR3 bases are TGTGCCAGCTCACCTCTAGCGGGAGTAAATTACAATGAGCAGTTCTTC. Protein: CASSPLAGVNYNEQFF. V and J are TRBV18 and TRBJ2-1, with 10 bases matching TRBD2. This CDR3 region has 16 residues. The V gene's germline CDR1 is KGHSH and CDR2 LQKENI. The trim removed 3 bases at V and 4 bases at J, leaving 6 bases unmatched.